At least ten counts were recorded for the clone carrying this T cell receptor beta chain. Total RNA, at least 5 micrograms per sample, came from PBMCs. The sample is drawn from a study of blood T cells in healthy people across ages. A J-beta primer mix and a sample-barcoded 5' primer were used in a second PCR of about 7 to 12 cycles. TCRdb reprocessed the 5' RACE reads with MiXCR, giving one entry per CDR3 protein. The sample yields roughly 2 million distinct CDR3 sequences, less than 50% seen once. The sample taken for sequencing was blood. The sequence was obtained from a woman aged 40 to 50 in good health.

The CDR3 reads CSARHRTGGDIQYF. The CDR3 DNA is TGCAGTGCTAGACACCGGACAGGTGGGGACATTCAGTACTTC. V usage is TRBV20-1 and J usage is TRBJ2-4; 7 positions match TRBD1. CDR3 size: 14 residues. Germline loops: CDR1 DFQATT, CDR2 SNEGSKA (reference sequence). The ends lost 2 bases at V and 8 bases at J; junction bases unmatched: 9.